This T cell receptor (beta chain) was sequenced for a study of T-cell memory formation after mild COVID-19. Study-wide results and caveats: CM and EM subsets held most contracting CD4+ clones; EMRA held CD8+ ones.

With respect to this clonotype: No antigen is known for it.

UMIs and sample barcodes were carried by the TCR alpha and TCR beta cDNA libraries that 5'RACE produced using constant-segment primers. TCRdb re-called the 5' RACE reads with MiXCR, one entry per CDR3 protein. The sample shows a few hundred thousand distinct CDR3 sequences, about 20% of them seen only once. Looked up from germline, CDR1 is SQVTM and CDR2 is ANQGSEA. V lost 5 bases, J lost 0 bases, and 9 bases stayed unmatched. This CDR3 spans 15 amino acids. The rearrangement joins TRBV29-1 to TRBJ1-2; 7 bases match TRBD1. The clonotype was recovered from an adult woman who had mild COVID-19 (a few samples of this study predate the infection). Cell type and time point are not known. The sequenced sample was PBMCs or a T cell subset sorted from them (not recorded which). CDR3 protein: CSVPTGTYPNYGYTF. CDR3 coding DNA: TGCAGCGTTCCGACAGGGACCTACCCTAACTATGGCTACACCTTC.